This is a list of T cell receptor beta chains from one sample in a study of molecular identifiers for immune sequencing clone quantification. TCRdb re-called the PCR reads with MiXCR, one entry per CDR3 protein. The sample carries about 320,000 distinct CDR3 sequences, about 21% recorded once. Material for sequencing was naive CD8+ T cells from blood, with Jurkat cell RNA spiked in. The source of these receptors is a human donor in good health. Some libraries in this study had Jurkat cell RNA spiked in. Both conserved end residues are part of each CDR3. Fields, in order: V gene, clone size, J gene, D gene, CDR3 DNA, CDR3 protein. D genes are given only for firm matches. For some rows the clone size is stated as once, few or many, or as a class when expanded; others skip it.

TRBV6-2/TRBV6-3,many,TRBJ1-2,.,TGTGCCAGCAGTTACACTGCTAACTATGGCTACACCTTC,CASSYTANYGYTF
TRBV12-3/TRBV12-4,.,TRBJ1-1,TRBD1,TGTGCCAGCAGGCTTCCAGGGGGGAACACTGGAGCTTTCTTT,CASRLPGGNTGAFF
TRBV24-1,.,TRBJ2-1,.,TGTGCCACCAGTGAAGGCGGGGCCAGCTCCTACAATGAGCAGTTCTTC,CATSEGGASSYNEQFF
TRBV19,few,TRBJ2-7,.,TGTGCCAGTAGTTGGAGACAGTCCTACGAGCAGTACTTC,CASSWRQSYEQYF
TRBV23-1,many,TRBJ2-3,.,TGCGCCAGCAGTCAACCCTGGACCGCTCCAGATACGCAGTATTTT,CASSQPWTAPDTQYF
TRBV28,many,TRBJ2-7,.,TGTGCCAGCAGTTGGTTAGGGCCGGCAAGCGAGCAGTACTTC,CASSWLGPASEQYF
TRBV28,many,TRBJ2-7,.,TGTGCCAGCAGTATTATGACAGGTTACCCGTCCTACGAGCAGTACTTC,CASSIMTGYPSYEQYF
TRBV4-1,many,TRBJ1-4,.,TGCGCCAGCAGCCAAGTTCTACCCCAGGAGTTGGATGAAAAACTGTTTTTT,CASSQVLPQELDEKLFF
TRBV6-2/TRBV6-3,many,TRBJ2-3,.,TGTGCCAGCAGTGCACAAATCCCCGATACGCAGTATTTT,CASSAQIPDTQYF
TRBV6-6,few,TRBJ2-2,.,TGTGCCAGCAGTTACGAGGGGATAGGGAACACCGGGGAGCTGTTTTTT,CASSYEGIGNTGELFF
TRBV7-8,many,TRBJ2-1,.,TGTGCCAGCAGCTTTCTTGGCGCGAAGAGCTCCTACAATGAGCAGTTCTTC,CASSFLGAKSSYNEQFF
TRBV29-1,many,TRBJ1-1,TRBD1,TGCAGCGTCTACGACGGGACAGGGTACGAAGCTTTCTTT,CSVYDGTGYEAFF
TRBV2,.,TRBJ2-2,.,TGTGCCAGCAGAGGCGACAGGGACCGGGGGACCGGGGAGCTGTTTTTT,CASRGDRDRGTGELFF
TRBV5-6,.,TRBJ1-1,.,TGTGCCAGCAGCCATGGGTCTGAAGCTTTCTTT,CASSHGSEAFF
TRBV7-9,many,TRBJ1-1,.,TGTGCCAGCAGCTTAGGGGTAGGGATGAACACTGAAGCTTTCTTT,CASSLGVGMNTEAFF
TRBV9,many,TRBJ2-7,TRBD2,TGTGCCAGCAGCGCACCCGGGACTAGCGGGGATTACGAGCAGTACTTC,CASSAPGTSGDYEQYF
TRBV19,.,TRBJ2-1,TRBD1,TGTGCCAGTAGTCCGGGACAGGGGCTGCACAATGAGCAGTTCTTC,CASSPGQGLHNEQFF
TRBV5-6,many,TRBJ2-1,.,TGTGCCAGCAGCTTGGAGGGGGACGGGGATGAGCAGTTCTTC,CASSLEGDGDEQFF
TRBV29-1,many,TRBJ2-7,TRBD1,TGCAGCGTTGTTCTCCAGGGGGCCATCTACGAGCAGTACTTC,CSVVLQGAIYEQYF
TRBV29-1,many,TRBJ2-5,TRBD2,TGCAGCGTGGCTGGAGAGCCAGGGAGGGGAGAGACCCAGTACTTC,CSVAGEPGRGETQYF
TRBV20-1,many,TRBJ2-3,TRBD2,TGCAGTGCAAACCTTCTTTGGACTAGCGGGGGATTTAGCACAGATACGCAGTATTTT,CSANLLWTSGGFSTDTQYF
TRBV2,many,TRBJ1-5,TRBD1,TGTGCCAGCGGACAGGCCGCCCAGCCCCAGCATTTT,CASGQAAQPQHF
TRBV6-2/TRBV6-3,many,TRBJ1-1,.,TGTGCCAGCAGTTACCCCTACGCCTTATCCGAGAACACTGAAGCTTTCTTT,CASSYPYALSENTEAFF
TRBV15,few,TRBJ2-3,TRBD2,TGTGCCACCAGCGGATGGACTAGCGAAGCTAGCACAGATACGCAGTATTTT,CATSGWTSEASTDTQYF
TRBV6-5,.,TRBJ1-5,.,TGTGCCAGCGGTTTCAACCGGGACACCCTTTTGCCCCAGCATTTT,CASGFNRDTLLPQHF
TRBV20-1,.,TRBJ1-2,.,TGCAGTGCTAGAGGTCCCGGGCCGTCGGACTATGGCTACACCTTC,CSARGPGPSDYGYTF
TRBV6-4,many,TRBJ2-4,TRBD1,TGTGCCAGCAGTGACGAAAGGACAGGGGTAGCCAAAAACATTCAGTACTTC,CASSDERTGVAKNIQYF
TRBV10-3,.,TRBJ2-7,TRBD2,TGTGCCATCAGAGCGGGGCAATCCTACGAGCAGTACTTC,CAIRAGQSYEQYF
TRBV28,.,TRBJ2-3,.,TGTGCCAGCAGTTCCGGGGACCGCACAGATACGCAGTATTTT,CASSSGDRTDTQYF
TRBV28,many,TRBJ2-5,TRBD2,TGTGCCAGCAGTTTGCCTACTAGCGGGAGGGCACGGGAGACCCAGTACTTC,CASSLPTSGRARETQYF
TRBV20-1,many,TRBJ1-5,.,TGCAGTGCTAGAGATGGGCTGATTAGCAATCAGCCCCAGCATTTT,CSARDGLISNQPQHF
TRBV11-2,.,TRBJ2-7,.,TGTGCCAGCAGCCCGACGATAGGGGAGCAGTACTTC,CASSPTIGEQYF
TRBV28,.,TRBJ2-5,.,TGTGCCAGCAGTTTTCCAGCGGTGCCCCGTCCGCATCAAGAGACCCAGTACTTC,CASSFPAVPRPHQETQYF
TRBV28,many,TRBJ1-5,.,TGTGCCAGCAGTTTCGGGAGATCTAATCAGCCCCAGCATTTT,CASSFGRSNQPQHF
TRBV27,many,TRBJ2-7,.,TGTGCCAGCAGTTTACTGGGCCCAACCTCCTACGAGCAGTACTTC,CASSLLGPTSYEQYF
TRBV6-5,few,TRBJ2-7,TRBD1,TGTGCCAGCAGTTACGGGACAGAAAGCGAGCAGTACTTC,CASSYGTESEQYF
TRBV7-2,many,TRBJ2-5,TRBD2,TGTGCCAGCAGCTTAGCTCCTACTAGCGGGGAGACCCAGTACTTC,CASSLAPTSGETQYF
TRBV20-1,many,TRBJ1-5,.,TGCAGTGCTAGAGATCTAATTAGGAATCAGCCCCAGCATTTT,CSARDLIRNQPQHF
TRBV7-8,many,TRBJ1-5,.,TGTGCCAGCAGCTTAAATAGATTCGGCCGCAATCAGCCCCAGCATTTT,CASSLNRFGRNQPQHF
TRBV6-5,many,TRBJ2-7,.,TGTGCCAGCAGTTACTCGCCAGATTTCTCCTACGAGCAGTACTTC,CASSYSPDFSYEQYF
TRBV19,.,TRBJ2-7,.,TGTGCCAGTAGTTCATCGGGCAGGGGGGCCTACGAGCAGTACTTC,CASSSSGRGAYEQYF
TRBV6-2/TRBV6-3,.,TRBJ2-5,TRBD2,TGTGCCAGCAGTTACTCCCCAAGGGAAGCGGGGACCAACACGTACCAAGGGACCCAGTACTTC,CASSYSPREAGTNTYQGTQYF
TRBV6-2/TRBV6-3,many,TRBJ1-1,.,TGTGCCAGCAGTTACGGGCAGGGAATAACCCCGAACACTGAAGCTTTCTTT,CASSYGQGITPNTEAFF
TRBV7-9,few,TRBJ2-1,TRBD2,TGTGCCAGCAGCCCTTCGACTAGCGGTTCCTACAATGAGCAGTTCTTC,CASSPSTSGSYNEQFF
TRBV29-1,many,TRBJ2-2,.,TGCAGCGCCCCCGGGAGCACCGGGGAGCTGTTTTTT,CSAPGSTGELFF
TRBV12-3/TRBV12-4,.,TRBJ2-2,.,TGTGCCAGCAGTTTAATGGGGCCCGGGGAGCTGTTTTTT,CASSLMGPGELFF
TRBV9,.,TRBJ1-2,.,TGTGCCAGCAGAACCGGGACGTCCAGCGGCGAGGGAAACTATGGCTACACCTTC,CASRTGTSSGEGNYGYTF
TRBV7-2,many,TRBJ2-3,TRBD2,TGTGCCAGCAGCAGTGGACTAGCGGGAGATACGCAGTATTTT,CASSSGLAGDTQYF
TRBV7-2,many,TRBJ2-1,TRBD2,TGTGCCAGCAGTATCCCCTTGAGCGGGAGCTCCTACAATGAGCAGTTCTTC,CASSIPLSGSSYNEQFF
TRBV7-9,.,TRBJ2-3,TRBD1,TGTGCCGGCAGCCCTTGGACAGGGGACCGTGCAGATACGCAGTATTTT,CAGSPWTGDRADTQYF
TRBV7-9,many,TRBJ2-7,.,TGTGCCAGCAGCCTACCCCAGGGCGGTAGTTACGAGCAGTACTTC,CASSLPQGGSYEQYF
TRBV19,few,TRBJ2-7,.,TGTGCCAGTAGTGCCGAAGGGGGTCCGGCCTCCTACGAGCAGTACTTC,CASSAEGGPASYEQYF
TRBV11-2,.,TRBJ2-1,.,TGTGCCAGCAGCCCGGCCCTTGGGGAGGTCTCCTACAATGAGCAGTTCTTC,CASSPALGEVSYNEQFF